This T cell receptor (beta chain) stems from a study of CD8+CD57+ T cells in acquired aplastic anemia (dated by TCRdb to between 2017 and 2018). Some background on the complete study: On average, sorted CD4+ and CD8+ cells yielded 2.5 to 3.5 ug of extracted DNA, with a range of roughly 0.17 to 30 ug. An average of roughly 10 million reads for CD4+ cells and 12 million or so reads for CD8+ cells was obtained from healthy donor samples. What the authors observed across the whole study: Patients and healthy controls showed no significant difference in CD8+ Simpson's diversity (P=0.060). About 30 CD8+ CDR3 sequences were found to be shared between patients and controls, but these sequences appeared to be highly expressed in patients and within the immunodominant clones of the patients.

Comments on this clonotype: Its antigen has not been determined. No clone much larger than this one lies a single base away; base qualities are absent.

Its CDR3 holds 13 amino acids, cysteine through phenylalanine. CDR3 DNA only is kept here, 39 bases in frame from base 1. According to the germline V gene (reference sequence), CDR1 reads LNHNV and CDR2 reads YYDKDF. V and J lose 5 bases and 7 bases, and a span of 12 bases separates them. TCR repertoires of sorted CD4+ and CD8+ blood T cells from severe aplastic anemia patients and healthy subjects were deep-sequenced in the study. Ficoll-Paque density gradient centrifugation was used to isolate peripheral blood mononuclear cells. Before DNA was extracted, CD4+ and CD8+ T cells were sorted using either FACS or magnetic beads. Genomic DNA was used as template for profiling of TCR beta VDJ combinations and CDR3 sequences. An Illumina HiSeq 2000 was used for TCR repertoire sequencing. As for how the authors treated the data: TRBV/TRBJ rearrangement plots, CDR3 size and DJ length profiles, and Simpson's diversity index were used to evaluate the repertoires. Whichever DNA sequence was most abundant in the deep sequencing data was defined as the immunodominant clone. CDR3 amino acid sequences were screened for sharing across subjects and were compared with published repertoires and the VDJdb database. The public reads were reanalyzed by TCRdb: fastp trimming at Q25, MiXCR alignment, in-frame beta chains only. Duplicate CDR3 protein sequences are folded into a single record with the most common DNA and genes. The V and J calls were not made by the authors but by TCRdb's processing. In this sample the table shows 150,000 to 200,000 distinct CDR3 sequences, approximately 60% of which occur a single time. The ten largest clones add up to 45% of the sample.

The sample consisted of sorted CD4+, CD8+, or CD8+CD57+ T cells (not recorded which) from PBMCs. The sequence derives from a human donor in good health. The chain was built from TRBV15 and TRBJ1-5, with TRBD1 tentatively as D gene (5 bases match). The CDR3 has the sequence CATSGGVSQPQHF. The nucleotide sequence reads as follows: TGTGCCACCAGCGGAGGGGTGAGCCAGCCCCAGCATTTT.